Only one count was recorded for the clone carrying this T cell receptor beta chain. Mismatch with germline at one junction end may stem from a read error. Germline loops: CDR1 SGDLS, CDR2 YYNGEE. The CDR3 spans 11 residues. This record belongs to a study of CDR3 diversity in severe acne. Via MiXCR, TCRdb re-called the PCR reads, giving one row per CDR3 protein. This table has about 97,000 distinct CDR3 sequences, roughly 51% appearing once. The chain employs TRBV9 and TRBJ2-3; D is perhaps TRBD1 or TRBD2 (5 bases each). The sample taken for sequencing was blood. This clonotype was sampled from a male donor with acne. The CDR3 DNA is TGTGCCAGCAGCCAGGGCGGGTACCACCATTTT. Translated, it gives CASSQGGYHHF. The variable domain in full, with the rest retrieved from reference TRBV9 and TRBJ2-3, is DSGVTQTPKHLITATGQRVTLRCSPRSGDLSVYWYQQSLDQGLQFLIQYYNGEERAKGNILERFSAQQFPDLHSELNLSSLELGDSALYFCASSQGGYHHFGPGTRLTVL.